A selection of T cell receptor beta chains follows, all from one sample in a study of human T cells and chemical hapten exposure. In TCRdb, the RACE reads were re-called with MiXCR into one record per CDR3 protein. This repertoire shows 71,000 or so distinct CDR3 sequences, roughly 9.2% found once; its top ten account for roughly 3.3%. Source: whole blood, taken in connection with sensitization to the hapten diphenylcyclopropenone (DPC). The receptors derive from a middle-aged woman with alopecia areata. Some clones in this sample may be carry-over from other donors' samples. CDR3s include the opening cysteine and the closing phenylalanine or tryptophan. The order of the fields is V gene, clone size, D gene, J gene, CDR3 protein, CDR3 DNA. D genes are given only for firm matches. Size is omitted from some rows. Given values are once, few, many or a class for expanded clones.

v_gene: TRBV7-9; abundance: few; d_gene: NA; j_gene: TRBJ2-1; CDR3aa: CASGPHEQFF; CDR3nt: TGTGCCAGCGGCCCCCATGAGCAGTTCTTC
v_gene: TRBV7-8; abundance: few; d_gene: TRBD1; j_gene: TRBJ2-5; CDR3aa: CASSHRTGALYQETQYF; CDR3nt: TGTGCCAGCAGCCACCGGACAGGGGCCCTGTACCAAGAGACCCAGTACTTC
v_gene: TRBV14; abundance: many; d_gene: NA; j_gene: TRBJ2-4; CDR3aa: CASSRTVWEAKNIQYF; CDR3nt: TGTGCCAGCAGCCGGACAGTTTGGGAAGCCAAAAACATTCAGTACTTC
v_gene: TRBV4-1; abundance: many; d_gene: NA; j_gene: TRBJ2-5; CDR3aa: CASSQLSGGLQETQYF; CDR3nt: TGCGCCAGCAGCCAACTCTCCGGGGGGCTCCAAGAGACCCAGTACTTC
v_gene: TRBV5-1; abundance: NA; d_gene: NA; j_gene: TRBJ2-1; CDR3aa: CASSLGASGVAYNEQFF; CDR3nt: TGCGCCAGCAGCCTGGGGGCCAGCGGGGTCGCCTACAATGAGCAGTTCTTC
v_gene: TRBV3-1; abundance: many; d_gene: NA; j_gene: TRBJ1-2; CDR3aa: CASSQDRQGDEGYTF; CDR3nt: TGTGCCAGCAGCCAAGATCGGCAGGGCGATGAGGGCTACACCTTC
v_gene: TRBV4-3; abundance: many; d_gene: TRBD2; j_gene: TRBJ2-4; CDR3aa: CASSQGGSGGLATWSIQYF; CDR3nt: TGCGCCAGCAGCCAAGGGGGTAGCGGAGGACTAGCGACCTGGAGCATTCAGTACTTC
v_gene: TRBV4-3; abundance: many; d_gene: TRBD2; j_gene: TRBJ2-1; CDR3aa: CASSQDSGLHSYNEQFF; CDR3nt: TGCGCCAGCAGCCAAGATAGCGGGCTTCACTCCTACAATGAGCAGTTCTTC
v_gene: TRBV7-7; abundance: many; d_gene: NA; j_gene: TRBJ2-5; CDR3aa: CASSPLRRETQYF; CDR3nt: TGTGCCAGCAGCCCCCTTCGCAGAGAGACCCAGTACTTC
v_gene: TRBV5-1; abundance: many; d_gene: NA; j_gene: TRBJ1-2; CDR3aa: CASSLDRWEGYTF; CDR3nt: TGCGCCAGCAGCTTGGACAGATGGGAAGGCTACACCTTC
v_gene: TRBV5-1; abundance: NA; d_gene: NA; j_gene: TRBJ2-1; CDR3aa: CASRFRVGSNEQFF; CDR3nt: TGCGCCAGCAGGTTCAGGGTGGGCAGCAATGAGCAGTTCTTC
v_gene: TRBV7-9; abundance: few; d_gene: NA; j_gene: TRBJ1-1; CDR3aa: CASSWRTMNTEAFF; CDR3nt: TGTGCCAGCAGCTGGCGGACGATGAACACTGAAGCTTTCTTT